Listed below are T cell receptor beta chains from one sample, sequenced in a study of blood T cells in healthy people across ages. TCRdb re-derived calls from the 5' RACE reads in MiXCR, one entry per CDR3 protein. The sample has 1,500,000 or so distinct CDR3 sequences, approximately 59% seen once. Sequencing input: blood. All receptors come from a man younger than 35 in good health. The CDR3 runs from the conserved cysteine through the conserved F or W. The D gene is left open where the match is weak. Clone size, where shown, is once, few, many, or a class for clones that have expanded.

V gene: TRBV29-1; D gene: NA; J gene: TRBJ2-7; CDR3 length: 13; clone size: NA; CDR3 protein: CSVVNLGTYEQYF; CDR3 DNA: TGCAGCGTTGTCAATCTCGGGACCTACGAGCAGTACTTC
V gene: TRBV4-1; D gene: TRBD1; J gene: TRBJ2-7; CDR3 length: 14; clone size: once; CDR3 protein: CASSQTGDRSEQYF; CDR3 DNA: TGCGCCAGCAGCCAAACAGGGGATCGGAGCGAGCAGTACTTC
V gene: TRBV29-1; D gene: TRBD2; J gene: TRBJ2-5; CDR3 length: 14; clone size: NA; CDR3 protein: CSVPPLAGGETQYF; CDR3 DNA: TGCAGCGTTCCCCCGCTAGCGGGAGGTGAGACCCAGTACTTC
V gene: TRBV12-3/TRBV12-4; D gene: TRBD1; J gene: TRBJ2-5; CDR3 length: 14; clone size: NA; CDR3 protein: CASSTGQGGETQYF; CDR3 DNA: TGTGCCAGCAGTACAGGACAGGGTGGCGAGACCCAGTACTTC
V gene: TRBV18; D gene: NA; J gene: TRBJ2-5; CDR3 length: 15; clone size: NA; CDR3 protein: CASSPRGDAEETQYF; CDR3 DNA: TGTGCCAGCTCACCTAGGGGGGACGCCGAAGAGACCCAGTACTTC
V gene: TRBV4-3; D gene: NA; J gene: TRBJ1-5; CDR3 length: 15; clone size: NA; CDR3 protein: CASSQDSGGHQPQHF; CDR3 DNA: TGCGCCAGCAGCCAAGATTCCGGGGGGCATCAGCCCCAGCATTTT
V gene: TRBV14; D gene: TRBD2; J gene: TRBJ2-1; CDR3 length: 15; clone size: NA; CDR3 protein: CASSRNGLGSFEQFF; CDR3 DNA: TGTGCCAGCAGCCGAAACGGACTAGGTAGCTTCGAGCAGTTCTTC
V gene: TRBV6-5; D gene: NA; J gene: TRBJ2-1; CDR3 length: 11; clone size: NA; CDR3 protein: CASSVRGEQFF; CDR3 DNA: TGTGCCAGCAGCGTCCGGGGTGAGCAGTTCTTC
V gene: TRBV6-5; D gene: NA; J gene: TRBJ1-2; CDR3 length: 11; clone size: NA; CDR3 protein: CPGGLNYGYTF; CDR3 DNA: TGCCCCGGGGGGCTTAACTATGGCTACACCTTC
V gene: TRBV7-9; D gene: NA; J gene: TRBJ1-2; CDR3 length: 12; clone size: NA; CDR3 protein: CASSPPDLGYTF; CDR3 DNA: TGTGCCAGCAGCCCACCTGACCTTGGCTACACCTTC